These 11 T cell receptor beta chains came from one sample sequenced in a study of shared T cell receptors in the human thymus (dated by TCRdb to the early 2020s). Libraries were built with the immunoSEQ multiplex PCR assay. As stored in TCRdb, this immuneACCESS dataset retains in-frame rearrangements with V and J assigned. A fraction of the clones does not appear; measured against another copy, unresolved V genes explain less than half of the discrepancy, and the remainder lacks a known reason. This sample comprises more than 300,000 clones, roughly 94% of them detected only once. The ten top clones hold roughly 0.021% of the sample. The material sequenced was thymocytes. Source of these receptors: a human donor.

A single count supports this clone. CDR3 sequence reads: CASSLTGTPGEESGNTIYF. CDR3 nucleotides: TGCGCCAGCAGCTTGACCGGGACTCCCGGTGAGGAGTCTGGAAACACCATATATTTT. The chain is built from TRBV5-1 and TRBJ1-3; TRBD1 might be the D (5 bases). Germline V gives CDR1 SGHRS, CDR2 YFSETQ. Trimming left V 1 base short and J 1 base short, with 21 bases between. This CDR3 region has 19 residues.

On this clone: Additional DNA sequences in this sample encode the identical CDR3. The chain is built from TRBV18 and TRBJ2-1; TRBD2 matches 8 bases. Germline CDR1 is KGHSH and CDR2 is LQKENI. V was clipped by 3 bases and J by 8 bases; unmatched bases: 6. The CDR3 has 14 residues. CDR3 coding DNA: TGTGCCAGCTCACCCTCGGGACTAGGGGATGAGCAGTTCTTC. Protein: CASSPSGLGDEQFF.

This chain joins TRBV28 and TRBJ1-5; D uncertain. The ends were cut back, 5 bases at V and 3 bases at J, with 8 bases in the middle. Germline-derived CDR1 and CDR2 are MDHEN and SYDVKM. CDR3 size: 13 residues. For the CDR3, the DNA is TGTGCCAGCAGTGTACCCTCCAATCAGCCCCAGCATTTT. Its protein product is CASSVPSNQPQHF. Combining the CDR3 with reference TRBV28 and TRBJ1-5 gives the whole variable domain DVKVTQSSRYLVKRTGEKVFLECVQDMDHENMFWYRQDPGLGLRLIYFSYDVKMKEKGDIPEGYSVSREKKERFSLILESASTNQTSMYLCASSVPSNQPQHFGDGTRLSIL.

The CDR3 bases are TGTGCCATCAGTGACGAGAGGGAGGAAGCGAAACTGTTTTTT. Encoded protein: CAISDEREEAKLFF. This chain connects TRBV10-3 to TRBJ1-4; D gene uncertain. V shed 3 bases and J shed 11 bases, with 16 bases lying between them. There are 14 residues in the CDR3. Germline loops: CDR1 ENHRY, CDR2 SYGVKD.

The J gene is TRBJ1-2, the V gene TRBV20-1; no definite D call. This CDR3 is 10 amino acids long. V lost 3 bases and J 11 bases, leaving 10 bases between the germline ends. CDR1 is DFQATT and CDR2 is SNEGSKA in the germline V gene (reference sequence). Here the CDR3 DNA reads TGCAGTGCTAGGCCCCGGGGTTACACCTTC. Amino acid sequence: CSARPRGYTF.

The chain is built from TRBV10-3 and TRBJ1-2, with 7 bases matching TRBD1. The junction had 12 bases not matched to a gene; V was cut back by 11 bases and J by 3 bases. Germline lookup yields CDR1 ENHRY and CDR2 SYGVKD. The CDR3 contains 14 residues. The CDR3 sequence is CASGKGGSDYGYTF. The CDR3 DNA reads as TGTGCCTCCGGGAAAGGGGGCAGTGACTATGGCTACACCTTC.

The CDR3 nucleotides are TGTGCCTGGAGTGCCGTTTCTTTAAAATTGTCGGGAGAGATCTACAATGAGCAGTTCTTC. It encodes CAWSAVSLKLSGEIYNEQFF. The chain employs TRBV30 and TRBJ2-1; weak D call: TRBD2 (6 bases). Per the germline V gene, CDR1 is GTSNPN and CDR2 is SVGIG (reference sequence). V was trimmed by 1 base and J by 3 bases, leaving 28 bases between them. CDR3 length equals 20 residues.

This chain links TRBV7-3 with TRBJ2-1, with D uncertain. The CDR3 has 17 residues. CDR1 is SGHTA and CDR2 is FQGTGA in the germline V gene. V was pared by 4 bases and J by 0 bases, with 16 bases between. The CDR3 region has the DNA TGTGCCAGCAGCTCCTGCTTGGGTCCGAGCTCCTACAATGAGCAGTTCTTC. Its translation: CASSSCLGPSSYNEQFF.

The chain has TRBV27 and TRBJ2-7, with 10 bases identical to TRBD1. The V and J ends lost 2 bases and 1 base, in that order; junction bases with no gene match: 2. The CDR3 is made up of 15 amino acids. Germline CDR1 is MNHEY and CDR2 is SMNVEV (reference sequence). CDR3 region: CASSLPGQGSYEQYF. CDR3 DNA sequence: TGTGCCAGCAGTTTACCGGGACAGGGGTCCTACGAGCAGTACTTC.

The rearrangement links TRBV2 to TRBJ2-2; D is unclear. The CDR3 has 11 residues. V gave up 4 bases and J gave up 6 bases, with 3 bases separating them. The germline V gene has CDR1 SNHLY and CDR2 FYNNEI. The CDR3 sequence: CASSASGELFF. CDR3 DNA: TGTGCCAGCAGTGCTTCCGGGGAGCTGTTTTTT.

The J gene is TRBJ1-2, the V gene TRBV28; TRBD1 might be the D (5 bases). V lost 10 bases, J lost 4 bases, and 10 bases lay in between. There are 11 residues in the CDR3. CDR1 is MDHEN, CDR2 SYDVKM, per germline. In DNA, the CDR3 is TGTGCCATACAGGCCTTCTATGGCTACACCTTC. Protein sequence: CAIQAFYGYTF.